The clone carrying this T cell receptor beta chain was counted between two and nine times. Antigen specificity is unknown. The data originate from a study of T-cell reconstitution after alpha-beta-depleted transplantation in children. Unique molecular identifiers were built into the TCRbeta library. MiXCR, run by TCRdb on the PCR reads, gives a single entry per CDR3 protein. Among around 700,000 distinct CDR3 sequences listed, 13% were seen once. Findings and limits, study-wide: Certain patients had high TCRbeta diversity at day 60, and it came from recipient T cells and thymic progenitors that survived. Several hundred rapidly expanded clones from non-depleted graft cells reportedly supplied alpha-beta T cells about two months post-transplant.

The CDR3 consists of 16 residues. Trimming removed 6 bases from V and 6 bases from J; junction bases left unmatched: 9. Per the germline V gene, CDR1 is SQVTM and CDR2 is ANQGSEA. Sequences were derived from PBMCs, sampled before TCRalphabeta/CD19-depleted stem cell transplant. The sequence derives from a girl aged 2 to 10 with congenital amegakaryocytic thrombocytopenia, due to receive a stem cell transplant. The chain has TRBV29-1 and TRBJ2-3, with 16 positions matching TRBD2. CDR3 bases: TGCAGCGTGGAGGCCGGGACTAGCGGGAGGGCCGATACGCAGTATTTT. Amino acid sequence: CSVEAGTSGRADTQYF.